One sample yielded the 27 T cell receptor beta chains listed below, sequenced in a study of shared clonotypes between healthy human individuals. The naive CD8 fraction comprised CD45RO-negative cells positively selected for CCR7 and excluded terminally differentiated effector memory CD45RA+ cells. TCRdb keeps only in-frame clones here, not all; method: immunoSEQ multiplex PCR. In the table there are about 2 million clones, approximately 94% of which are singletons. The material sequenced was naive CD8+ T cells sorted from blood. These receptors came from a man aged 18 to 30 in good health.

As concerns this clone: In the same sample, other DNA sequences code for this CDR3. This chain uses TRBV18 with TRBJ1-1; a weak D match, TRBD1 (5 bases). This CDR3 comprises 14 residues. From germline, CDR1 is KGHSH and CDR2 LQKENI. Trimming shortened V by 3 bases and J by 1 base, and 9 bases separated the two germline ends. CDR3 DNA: TGTGCCAGCTCACCCCCGGGACCGAACACTGAAGCTTTCTTT. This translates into CASSPPGPNTEAFF.

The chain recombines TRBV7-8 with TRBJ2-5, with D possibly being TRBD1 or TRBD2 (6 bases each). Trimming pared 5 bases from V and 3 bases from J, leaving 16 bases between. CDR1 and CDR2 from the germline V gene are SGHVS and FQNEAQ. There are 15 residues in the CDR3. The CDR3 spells CASSDIGGTKETQYF. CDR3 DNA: TGTGCCAGCAGCGACATAGGGGGGACCAAAGAGACCCAGTACTTC.

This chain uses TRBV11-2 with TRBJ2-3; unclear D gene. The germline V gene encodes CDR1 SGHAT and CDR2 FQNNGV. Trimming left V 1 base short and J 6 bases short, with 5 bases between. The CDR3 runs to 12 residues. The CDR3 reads CASSLAWDTQYF. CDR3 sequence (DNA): TGTGCCAGCAGCTTAGCCTGGGATACGCAGTATTTT.

The CDR3: CASNTGPSYEQYF. The CDR3 DNA is TGTGCCAGCAACACGGGGCCATCCTACGAGCAGTACTTC. This sequence joins TRBV7-9 and TRBJ2-7; D assignment may be TRBD1 or TRBD2 (5 bases each). From germline, CDR1 is SEHNR and CDR2 FQNEAQ (reference sequence). CDR3 length: 13 amino acids. V was clipped by 7 bases and J by 1 base, with 11 bases between them.

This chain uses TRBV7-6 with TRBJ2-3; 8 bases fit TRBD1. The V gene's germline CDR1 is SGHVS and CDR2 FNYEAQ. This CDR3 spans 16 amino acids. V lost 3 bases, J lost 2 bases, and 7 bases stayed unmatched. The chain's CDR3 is CASSLSDRVVTDTQYF. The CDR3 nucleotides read TGTGCCAGCAGCTTGTCGGACAGGGTAGTCACAGATACGCAGTATTTT.

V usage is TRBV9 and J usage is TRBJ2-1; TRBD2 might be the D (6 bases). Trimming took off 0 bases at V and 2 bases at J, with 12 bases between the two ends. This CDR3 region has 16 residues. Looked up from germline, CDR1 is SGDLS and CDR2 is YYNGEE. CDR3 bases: TGTGCCAGCAGCGTAGAGGGAGGATGGACCTACAATGAGCAGTTCTTC. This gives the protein CASSVEGGWTYNEQFF.

The CDR3 sequence: CASSLGRQEWNTGELFF. CDR3 nucleotides: TGTGCCAGCAGCTTAGGGAGACAGGAGTGGAACACCGGGGAGCTGTTTTTT. This chain links TRBV7-6 with TRBJ2-2, with D perhaps TRBD1 (6 bases). The CDR3 has 17 amino acids. The V end lost 1 base, the J end lost 1 base, and 13 bases lay between the germline ends. Germline V CDR1 and CDR2: SGHVS, FNYEAQ.

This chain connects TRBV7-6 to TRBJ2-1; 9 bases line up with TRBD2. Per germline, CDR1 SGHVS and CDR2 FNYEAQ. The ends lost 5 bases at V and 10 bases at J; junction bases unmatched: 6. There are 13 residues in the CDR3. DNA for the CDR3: TGTGCCAGCAGCGCAAGACTAGCGGAGGAGCAGTTCTTC. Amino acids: CASSARLAEEQFF.

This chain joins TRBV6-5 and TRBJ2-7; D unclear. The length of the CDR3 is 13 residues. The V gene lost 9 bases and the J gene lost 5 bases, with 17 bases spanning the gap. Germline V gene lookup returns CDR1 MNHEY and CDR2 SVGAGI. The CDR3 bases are TGTGCCAGTGGTGTAGCAGGTTATCACGAGCAGTACTTC. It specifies CASGVAGYHEQYF.

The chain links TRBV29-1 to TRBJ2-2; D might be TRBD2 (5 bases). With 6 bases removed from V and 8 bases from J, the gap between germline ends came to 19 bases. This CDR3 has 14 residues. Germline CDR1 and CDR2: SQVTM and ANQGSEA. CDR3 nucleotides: TGCAGCGTGGGGAGAATTGATGAGACGGGGGAGCTGTTTTTT. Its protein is CSVGRIDETGELFF.

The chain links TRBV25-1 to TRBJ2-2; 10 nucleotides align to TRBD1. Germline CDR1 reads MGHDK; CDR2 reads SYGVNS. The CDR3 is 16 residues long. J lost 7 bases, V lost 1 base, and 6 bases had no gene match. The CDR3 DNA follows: TGTGCCAGCAGTGAATTCGGGACAGGGGTGGGCGGGGAGCTGTTTTTT. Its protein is CASSEFGTGVGGELFF.

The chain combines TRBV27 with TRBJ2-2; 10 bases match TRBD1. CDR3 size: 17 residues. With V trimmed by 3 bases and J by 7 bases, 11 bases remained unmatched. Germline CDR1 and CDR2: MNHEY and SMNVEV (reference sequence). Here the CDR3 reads CASSLSPGTGVSGELFF. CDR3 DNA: TGTGCCAGCAGTTTGTCCCCCGGGACAGGGGTTAGCGGGGAGCTGTTTTTT.

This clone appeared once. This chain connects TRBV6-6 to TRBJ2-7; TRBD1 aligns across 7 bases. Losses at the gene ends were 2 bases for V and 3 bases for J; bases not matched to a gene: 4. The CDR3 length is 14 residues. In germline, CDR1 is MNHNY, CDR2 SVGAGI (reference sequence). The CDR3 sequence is CASSYGQDLYEQYF. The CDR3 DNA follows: TGTGCCAGCAGTTACGGACAGGACCTCTACGAGCAGTACTTC.

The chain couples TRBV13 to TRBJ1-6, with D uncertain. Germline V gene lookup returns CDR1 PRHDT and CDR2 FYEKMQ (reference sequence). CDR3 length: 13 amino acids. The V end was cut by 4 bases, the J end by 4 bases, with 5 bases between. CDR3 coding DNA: TGTGCCAGCAGCTCGGAGTATAATTCACCCCTCCACTTT. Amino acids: CASSSEYNSPLHF.

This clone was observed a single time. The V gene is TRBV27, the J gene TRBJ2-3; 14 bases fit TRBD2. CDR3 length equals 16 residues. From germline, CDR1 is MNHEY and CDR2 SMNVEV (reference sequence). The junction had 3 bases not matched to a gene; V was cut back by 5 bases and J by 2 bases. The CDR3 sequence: CASSRTSGGYTDTQYF. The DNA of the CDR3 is TGTGCCAGCAGTCGGACTAGCGGGGGGTACACAGATACGCAGTATTTT.

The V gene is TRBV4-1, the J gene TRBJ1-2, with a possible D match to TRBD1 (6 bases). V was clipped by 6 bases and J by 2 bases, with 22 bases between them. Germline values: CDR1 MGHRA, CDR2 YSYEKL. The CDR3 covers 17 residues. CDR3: CASSYTDWGALNYGYTF. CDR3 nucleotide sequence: TGCGCCAGCAGTTATACCGACTGGGGGGCCCTCAACTATGGCTACACCTTC.

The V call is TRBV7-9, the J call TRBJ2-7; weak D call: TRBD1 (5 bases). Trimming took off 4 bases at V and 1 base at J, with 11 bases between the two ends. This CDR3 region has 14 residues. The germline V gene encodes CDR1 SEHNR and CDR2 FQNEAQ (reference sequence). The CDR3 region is CASSYDSLSYEQYF. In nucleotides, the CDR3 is TGTGCCAGCAGCTATGACAGCCTATCCTACGAGCAGTACTTC.

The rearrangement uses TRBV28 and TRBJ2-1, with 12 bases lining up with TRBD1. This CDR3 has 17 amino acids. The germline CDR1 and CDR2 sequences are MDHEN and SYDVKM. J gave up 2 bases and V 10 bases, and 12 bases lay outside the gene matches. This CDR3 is CATTGTGGTGTYNEQFF. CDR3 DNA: TGTGCCACCACCGGGACAGGGGGCACAGGGACCTACAATGAGCAGTTCTTC.

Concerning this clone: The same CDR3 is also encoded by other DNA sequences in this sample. CDR3 sequence (DNA): TGTGCCAGCAGCGTAGGTGGGAGCTCCTATAATTCACCCCTCCACTTT. It specifies CASSVGGSSYNSPLHF. The J gene is TRBJ1-6, the V gene TRBV9, with unresolved D. The V gene's germline CDR1 is SGDLS and CDR2 YYNGEE. The V end was cut by 0 bases, the J end by 0 bases, with 7 bases between. CDR3 length equals 16 residues.

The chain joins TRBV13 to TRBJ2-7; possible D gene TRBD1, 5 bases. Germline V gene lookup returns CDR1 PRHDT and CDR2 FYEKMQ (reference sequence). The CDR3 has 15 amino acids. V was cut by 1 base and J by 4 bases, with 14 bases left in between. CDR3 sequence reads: CASSLVQGGVYEQYF. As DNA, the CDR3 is TGTGCCAGCAGCTTAGTGCAGGGCGGAGTTTACGAGCAGTACTTC. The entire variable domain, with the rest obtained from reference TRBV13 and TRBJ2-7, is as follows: AAGVIQSPRHLIKEKRETATLKCYPIPRHDTVYWYQQGPGQDPQFLISFYEKMQSDKGSIPDRFSAQQFSDYHSELNMSSLELGDSALYFCASSLVQGGVYEQYFGPGTRLTVT.

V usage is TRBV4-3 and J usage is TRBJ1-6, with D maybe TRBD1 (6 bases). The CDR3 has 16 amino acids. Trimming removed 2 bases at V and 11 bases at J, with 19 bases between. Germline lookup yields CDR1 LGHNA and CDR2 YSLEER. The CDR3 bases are TGCGCCAGCAGCCAAACAGTTCGGGACATGAGGGCACCCCTCCACTTT. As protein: CASSQTVRDMRAPLHF.

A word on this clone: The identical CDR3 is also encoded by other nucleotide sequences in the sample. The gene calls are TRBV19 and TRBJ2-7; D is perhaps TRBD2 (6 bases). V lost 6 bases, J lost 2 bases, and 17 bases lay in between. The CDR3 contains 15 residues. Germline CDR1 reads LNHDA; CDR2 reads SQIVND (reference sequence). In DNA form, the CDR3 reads TGTGCCAGTAGCCCGGGCGGGACTGGCACCTACGAGCAGTACTTC. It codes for CASSPGGTGTYEQYF.

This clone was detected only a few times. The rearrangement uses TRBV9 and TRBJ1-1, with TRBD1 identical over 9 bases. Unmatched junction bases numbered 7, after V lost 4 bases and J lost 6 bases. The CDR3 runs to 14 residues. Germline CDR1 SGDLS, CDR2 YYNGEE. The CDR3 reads CASSSGQGKPEAFF. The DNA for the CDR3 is TGTGCCAGCAGCTCGGGACAGGGAAAGCCTGAAGCTTTCTTT.

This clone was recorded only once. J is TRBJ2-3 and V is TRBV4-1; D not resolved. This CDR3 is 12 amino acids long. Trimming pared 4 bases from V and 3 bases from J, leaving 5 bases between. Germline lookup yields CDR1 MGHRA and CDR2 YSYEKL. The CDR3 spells CASSPETDTQYF. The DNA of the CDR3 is TGCGCCAGCAGCCCTGAAACAGATACGCAGTATTTT.

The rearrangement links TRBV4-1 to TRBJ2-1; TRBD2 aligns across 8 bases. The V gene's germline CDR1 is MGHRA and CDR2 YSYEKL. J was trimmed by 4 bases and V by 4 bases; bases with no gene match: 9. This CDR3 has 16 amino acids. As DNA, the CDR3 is TGCGCCAGCAGCCCACCCGGAGCGGGGGTATACAATGAGCAGTTCTTC. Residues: CASSPPGAGVYNEQFF.

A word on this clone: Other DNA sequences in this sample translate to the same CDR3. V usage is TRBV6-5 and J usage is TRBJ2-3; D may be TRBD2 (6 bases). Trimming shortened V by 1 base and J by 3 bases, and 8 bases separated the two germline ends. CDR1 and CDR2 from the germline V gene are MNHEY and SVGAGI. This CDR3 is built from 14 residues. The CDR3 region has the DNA TGTGCCAGCAGTTACTTCGGGGGAACAGATACGCAGTATTTT. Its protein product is CASSYFGGTDTQYF.

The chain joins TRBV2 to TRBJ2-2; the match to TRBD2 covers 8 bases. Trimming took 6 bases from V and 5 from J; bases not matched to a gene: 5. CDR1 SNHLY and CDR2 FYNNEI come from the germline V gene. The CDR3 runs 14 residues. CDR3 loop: CASRWTSSTGELFF. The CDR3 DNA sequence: TGTGCCAGCAGGTGGACTAGCAGTACCGGGGAGCTGTTTTTT.